This record concerns one TCR beta chain sequence. This sample is drawn from a study of blood T cells in healthy people across ages. A sample-barcoded 5' primer and a J-beta primer mix were used in a second PCR of roughly 7 to 12 cycles. A template-switch adaptor with 12 random nucleotides tagged each cDNA molecule. TCRdb passed the 5' RACE reads through MiXCR, listing each CDR3 protein once. Seen here are around 280,000 distinct CDR3 sequences, roughly 29% observed once, and the top ten hold around 29%. Ranging in age from roughly 6 to 90, the donors were healthy Caucasian individuals from Russia. Each individual donor underwent a draw of ten milliliters of peripheral blood. Total RNA, at least 6 micrograms per sample, was extracted from PBMCs. Germline CDR1 is MDHEN and CDR2 is SYDVKM. This CDR3 spans 15 amino acids. V was pared by 6 bases and J by 1 base, with 13 bases between.

The chain uses TRBV28 and TRBJ1-5, with D hard to call. Sequenced sample: blood. The clonotype comes from an older woman in good health. The CDR3 region has the DNA TGTGCCAGCAGAGCCGCCACGGGAAGCAATCAGCCCCAGCATTTT. It codes for CASRAATGSNQPQHF.